This T cell receptor beta chain was captured in a study of CD8+CD57+ T cells in acquired aplastic anemia. Looking at the study overall: CD4+ and CD8+ cells, once sorted, gave DNA averaging approximately 3 ug. Study observations and caveats: Patients and controls had CD8+ Simpson's diversity values that were not significantly distinct. Around 27 sequences, all CD8+ CDR3, were shared between patients and controls.

A note on this clonotype: Its antigen is still unknown.

Germline V gives CDR1 LNHDA, CDR2 SQIVND (reference sequence). Trimming took off 5 bases at V and 7 bases at J, with 15 bases between the two ends. The CDR3 is 14 residues long. For sequencing, patients were chosen who had shown expansion of CD8+CD57+ cells by flow cytometry. Severe acquired aplastic anemia was the diagnosis recorded for all patients. Genomic DNA, serving as template, underwent TCR beta VDJ and CDR3 profiling. One entry per CDR3 protein results from TCRdb running MiXCR on the reads. The data contain around 200,000 distinct CDR3 sequences, about 50% of them singletons. The TCR originated in a human donor with aplastic anemia. Specimen: sorted CD4+, CD8+, or CD8+CD57+ T cells (not recorded which) from PBMCs. J is TRBJ1-5 and V is TRBV19, with D maybe TRBD1 (6 bases). This CDR3 reads CASSLLGARQPQHF. The DNA of the CDR3 is TGTGCCAGTAGTCTACTGGGGGCTCGACAGCCCCAGCATTTT.